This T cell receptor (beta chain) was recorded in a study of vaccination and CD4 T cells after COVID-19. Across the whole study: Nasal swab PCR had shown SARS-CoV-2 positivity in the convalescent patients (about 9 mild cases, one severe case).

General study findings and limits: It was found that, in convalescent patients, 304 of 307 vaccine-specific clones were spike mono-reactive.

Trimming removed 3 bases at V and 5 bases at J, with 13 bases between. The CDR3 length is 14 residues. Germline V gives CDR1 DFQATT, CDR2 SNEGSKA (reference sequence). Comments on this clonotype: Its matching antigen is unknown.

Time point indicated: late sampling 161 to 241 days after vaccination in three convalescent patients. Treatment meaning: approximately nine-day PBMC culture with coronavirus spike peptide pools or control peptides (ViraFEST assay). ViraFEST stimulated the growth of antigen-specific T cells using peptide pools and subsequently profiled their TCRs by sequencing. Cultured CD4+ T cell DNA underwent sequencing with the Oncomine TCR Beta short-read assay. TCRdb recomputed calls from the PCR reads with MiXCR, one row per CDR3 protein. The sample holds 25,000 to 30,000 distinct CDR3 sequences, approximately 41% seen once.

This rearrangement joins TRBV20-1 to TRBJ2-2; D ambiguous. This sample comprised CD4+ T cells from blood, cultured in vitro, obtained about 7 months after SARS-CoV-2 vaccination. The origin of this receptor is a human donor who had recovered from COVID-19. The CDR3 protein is CSAREPASTGELFF. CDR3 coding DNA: TGCAGTGCTAGGGAACCGGCCTCAACCGGGGAGCTGTTTTTT.